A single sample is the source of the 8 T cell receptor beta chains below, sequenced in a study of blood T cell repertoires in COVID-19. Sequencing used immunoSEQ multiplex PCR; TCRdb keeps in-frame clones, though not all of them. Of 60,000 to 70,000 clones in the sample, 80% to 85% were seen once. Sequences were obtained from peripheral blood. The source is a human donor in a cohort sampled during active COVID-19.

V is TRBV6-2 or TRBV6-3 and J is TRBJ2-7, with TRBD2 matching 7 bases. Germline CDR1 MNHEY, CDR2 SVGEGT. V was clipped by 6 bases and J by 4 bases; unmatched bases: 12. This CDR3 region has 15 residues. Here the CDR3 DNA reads TGTGCCAGCAGCTATACCAGACTAGCCGATTACGAGCAGTACTTC. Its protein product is CASSYTRLADYEQYF.

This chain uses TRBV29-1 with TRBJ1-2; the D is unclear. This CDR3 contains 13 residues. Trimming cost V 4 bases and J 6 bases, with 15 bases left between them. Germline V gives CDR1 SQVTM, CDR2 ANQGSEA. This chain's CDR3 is CSVALGRQDGYTF. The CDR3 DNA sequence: TGCAGCGTTGCATTGGGCCGGCAGGATGGCTACACCTTC.

The CDR3, as DNA: TGTGCCAGCAGCCCCGTTGCGGAAGAGCAGTTCTTC. Its translation is CASSPVAEEQFF. The genes are TRBV6-6 and TRBJ2-1; D unresolved. Trimming took 6 bases from V and 10 from J, leaving 13 bases between them. Germline V gene data show CDR1 as MNHNY and CDR2 as SVGAGI (reference sequence). The CDR3 covers 12 residues.

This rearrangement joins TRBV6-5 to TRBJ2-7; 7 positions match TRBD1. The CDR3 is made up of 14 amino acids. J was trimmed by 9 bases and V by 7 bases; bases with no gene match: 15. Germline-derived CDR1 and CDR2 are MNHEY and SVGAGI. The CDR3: CASTPPGTASLQYF. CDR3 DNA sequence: TGTGCCAGCACTCCACCCGGGACAGCCTCTTTGCAGTACTTC.

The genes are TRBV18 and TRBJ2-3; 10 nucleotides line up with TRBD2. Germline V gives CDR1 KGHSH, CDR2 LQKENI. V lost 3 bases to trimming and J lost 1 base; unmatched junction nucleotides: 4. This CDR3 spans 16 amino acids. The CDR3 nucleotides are TGTGCCAGCTCACCTCTAGGGACTAGCGGCACAGATACGCAGTATTTT. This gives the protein CASSPLGTSGTDTQYF.

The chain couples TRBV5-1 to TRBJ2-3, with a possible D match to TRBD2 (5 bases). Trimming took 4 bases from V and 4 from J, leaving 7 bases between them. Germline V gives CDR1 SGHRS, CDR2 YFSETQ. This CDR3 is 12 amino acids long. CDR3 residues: CASSERSDTQYF. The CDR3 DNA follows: TGCGCCAGCAGCGAGCGGTCAGATACGCAGTATTTT.

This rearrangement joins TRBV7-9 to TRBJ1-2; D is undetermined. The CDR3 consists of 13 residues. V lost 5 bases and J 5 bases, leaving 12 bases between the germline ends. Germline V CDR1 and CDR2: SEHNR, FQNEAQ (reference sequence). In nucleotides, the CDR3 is TGTGCCAGCAGCGTTGAGGGCCGGTATGGCTACACCTTC. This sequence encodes CASSVEGRYGYTF. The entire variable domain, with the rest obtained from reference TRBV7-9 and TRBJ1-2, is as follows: DTGVSQNPRHKITKRGQNVTFRCDPISEHNRLYWYRQTLGQGPEFLTYFQNEAQLEKSRLLSDRFSAERPKGSFSTLEIQRTEQGDSAMYLCASSVEGRYGYTFGSGTRLTVV.

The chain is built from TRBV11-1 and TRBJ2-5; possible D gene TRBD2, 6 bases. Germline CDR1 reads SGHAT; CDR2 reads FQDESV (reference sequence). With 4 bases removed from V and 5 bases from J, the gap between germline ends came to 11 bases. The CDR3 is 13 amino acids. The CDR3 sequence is CASSSGRGETQYF. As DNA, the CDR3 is TGTGCCAGCAGCTCCGGACGGGGGGAGACCCAGTACTTC.